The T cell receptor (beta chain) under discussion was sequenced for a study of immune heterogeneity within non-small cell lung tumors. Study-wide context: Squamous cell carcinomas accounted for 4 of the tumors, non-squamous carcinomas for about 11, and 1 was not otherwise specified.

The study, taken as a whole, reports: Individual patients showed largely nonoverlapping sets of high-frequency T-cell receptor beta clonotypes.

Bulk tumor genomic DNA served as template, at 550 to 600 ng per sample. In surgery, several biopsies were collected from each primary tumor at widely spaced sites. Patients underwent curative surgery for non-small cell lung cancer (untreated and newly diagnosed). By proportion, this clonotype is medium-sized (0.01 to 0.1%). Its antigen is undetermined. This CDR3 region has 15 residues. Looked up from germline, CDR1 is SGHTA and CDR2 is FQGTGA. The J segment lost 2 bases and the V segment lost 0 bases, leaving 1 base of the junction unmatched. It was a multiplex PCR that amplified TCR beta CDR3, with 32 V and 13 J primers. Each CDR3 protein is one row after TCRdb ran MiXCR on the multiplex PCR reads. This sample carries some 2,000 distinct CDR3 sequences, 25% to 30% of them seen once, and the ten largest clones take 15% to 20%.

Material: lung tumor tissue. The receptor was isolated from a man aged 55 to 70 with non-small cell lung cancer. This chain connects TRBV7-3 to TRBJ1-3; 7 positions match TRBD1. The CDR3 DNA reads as TGTGCCAGCAGCTTAACAGGGGGCGCTGGAAACACCATATATTTT. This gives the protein CASSLTGGAGNTIYF.